Listed here are 29 T cell receptor beta chains from one sample, sequenced in a study of blood T cell repertoires in COVID-19. Sequencing was performed with immunoSEQ multiplex PCR; in TCRdb, only in-frame clones are kept and a portion is missing. The sample includes over 200,000 clones, about 90% of them seen just once. The material sequenced was peripheral blood. Receptor source: a man in his forties with active or convalescent COVID-19.

The chain recombines TRBV24-1 with TRBJ2-5; 13 bases are a match to TRBD2. Trimming removed 1 base from V and 2 bases from J; junction bases left unmatched: 3. This CDR3 region has 17 residues. CDR1 KGHDR and CDR2 SFDVKD come from the germline V gene. Written as DNA, the CDR3 is TGTGCCACCAGTGATTTCAGACTAGCGGGAGGACAAGAGACCCAGTACTTC. As protein: CATSDFRLAGGQETQYF.

The chain employs TRBV15 and TRBJ1-4, with 9 bases matching TRBD1. V shed 2 bases, J shed 8 bases, and the junction held 6 bases outside the gene matches. This CDR3 spans 15 amino acids. Germline V gene data show CDR1 as LNHNV and CDR2 as YYDKDF (reference sequence). CDR3 region: CATSRSGTGPEKLFF. DNA of the CDR3: TGTGCCACCAGCAGATCCGGGACAGGGCCAGAAAAACTGTTTTTT.

This clone showed up just once. V usage is TRBV3-1 (or the pseudogene TRBV3-2) and J usage is TRBJ1-5; 8 nucleotides agree with TRBD1. V gave up 1 base and J gave up 3 bases; unmatched junction bases: 11. Germline assignment: CDR1 LGHDT and CDR2 YNNKEL (reference sequence). This CDR3 contains 18 residues. CDR3: CASSQVGSGQDPNQPQHF. In DNA, the CDR3 is TGTGCCAGCAGCCAAGTTGGGTCGGGACAGGACCCCAATCAGCCCCAGCATTTT.

The chain is built from TRBV12-5 and TRBJ2-1; a weak D match, TRBD1 (6 bases). The CDR3 contains 15 residues. V gave up 3 bases and J gave up 5 bases, with 14 bases separating them. From germline, CDR1 is LGHNT and CDR2 FRNRAP. As DNA, the CDR3 is TGTGCTAGTGGTTTTAGTCAGGGGATTCACAATGAGCAGTTCTTC. Translating gives CASGFSQGIHNEQFF.

This chain joins TRBV19 and TRBJ2-2, with TRBD1 identical over 7 bases. The CDR3 consists of 13 residues. The germline V gene has CDR1 LNHDA and CDR2 SQIVND (reference sequence). Losses at the gene ends were 5 bases for V and 6 bases for J; bases not matched to a gene: 3. The CDR3 DNA reads TGTGCCAGTAGTGTTGACAGGGCCGGGGAGCTGTTTTTT. It codes for CASSVDRAGELFF.

V is TRBV7-9 and J is TRBJ1-2, with 9 bases identical to TRBD1. The CDR3 loop spans 13 amino acids. The germline V gene has CDR1 SEHNR and CDR2 FQNEAQ (reference sequence). Unmatched junction bases numbered 3, after V lost 2 bases and J lost 8 bases. CDR3 in amino acids: CASSLRQGEGYTF. The CDR3 region has the DNA TGTGCCAGCAGCTTAAGACAGGGGGAAGGCTACACCTTC.

The V call is TRBV29-1, the J call TRBJ1-5; TRBD1 matches 8 bases. CDR3 size: 15 residues. Germline CDR1 and CDR2: SQVTM and ANQGSEA. The ends lost 7 bases at V and 7 bases at J; junction bases unmatched: 15. The CDR3 protein is CSANFGTGGGQPQHF. CDR3 nucleotides: TGCAGCGCCAATTTCGGGACAGGCGGAGGCCAGCCCCAGCATTTT.

The chain couples TRBV7-3 to TRBJ2-2, with D unclear. V was shortened by 6 bases and J by 1 base, with 6 bases between the two germline ends. The germline V gene has CDR1 SGHTA and CDR2 FQGTGA. This CDR3 comprises 13 residues. The chain's CDR3 is CASRSQNTGELFF. The CDR3 DNA follows: TGTGCCAGCAGGTCCCAGAACACCGGGGAGCTGTTTTTT.

This clone was counted a few times. The chain combines TRBV7-8 with TRBJ2-1; 7 bases line up with TRBD1. Germline assignment: CDR1 SGHVS and CDR2 FQNEAQ. V shed 7 bases, J shed 5 bases, and the junction held 8 bases outside the gene matches. The CDR3 has 14 residues. The CDR3 here is CASNRQGANNEQFF. CDR3 nucleotide sequence: TGTGCCAGCAACCGACAGGGTGCCAACAATGAGCAGTTCTTC.

The V gene is TRBV3-1 (or the pseudogene TRBV3-2), the J gene TRBJ1-1; no clear D. The germline V gene encodes CDR1 LGHDT and CDR2 YNNKEL (reference sequence). CDR3 length: 13 amino acids. V was cut by 4 bases and J by 2 bases, with 8 bases left in between. Here the CDR3 reads CASSRQENTEAFF. CDR3 nucleotide sequence: TGTGCCAGCAGCCGTCAGGAAAACACTGAAGCTTTCTTT.

The chain has TRBV28 and TRBJ1-1; TRBD1 matches at 10 bases. This CDR3 is built from 14 residues. With 7 bases clipped from V and 3 bases from J, the junction kept 5 bases outside the gene matches. CDR1 and CDR2 (germline): MDHEN, SYDVKM. The CDR3 coding sequence is TGTGCCAGCACTCGGACAGGGGGGTACACTGAAGCTTTCTTT. Translating gives CASTRTGGYTEAFF.

In nucleotides, the CDR3 is TGCGCCAGCAGCTCATTAGGGACAGAGAATGAAAAACTGTTTTTT. It codes for CASSSLGTENEKLFF. The chain combines TRBV5-1 with TRBJ1-4; the match to TRBD1 covers 7 bases. V was clipped by 3 bases and J by 5 bases; unmatched bases: 7. From germline, CDR1 is SGHRS and CDR2 YFSETQ. The CDR3 is made up of 15 amino acids. The full variable domain, with the rest looked up from reference TRBV5-1 and TRBJ1-4, is KAGVTQTPRYLIKTRGQQVTLSCSPISGHRSVSWYQQTPGQGLQFLFEYFSETQRNKGNFPGRFSGRQFSNSRSEMNVSTLELGDSALYLCASSSLGTENEKLFFGSGTQLSVL.

The CDR3 sequence is CASSQRTSGAYEQYF. Written as DNA, the CDR3 is TGTGCCAGCAGTCAAAGGACTAGCGGAGCCTACGAGCAGTACTTC. This chain uses TRBV27 with TRBJ2-7; TRBD2 aligns across 10 bases. The germline V gene encodes CDR1 MNHEY and CDR2 SMNVEV (reference sequence). The CDR3 loop spans 15 amino acids. V lost 5 bases to trimming and J lost 2 bases; unmatched junction nucleotides: 6.

The chain combines TRBV7-3 with TRBJ2-1, with 7 bases identical to TRBD1. This CDR3 has 15 amino acids. V shed 2 bases and J 6 bases; nucleotides not matched to a gene: 7. Per germline, CDR1 SGHTA and CDR2 FQGTGA. This chain's CDR3 is CASSLGQVTPNEQFF. Here the CDR3 DNA reads TGTGCCAGCAGCTTAGGACAGGTGACCCCCAATGAGCAGTTCTTC.

The V and J genes are TRBV15 and TRBJ2-3; 7 bases agree with TRBD1. Germline CDR1 LNHNV, CDR2 YYDKDF (reference sequence). After removal of 8 bases from V and 3 bases from J, the junction contained 8 bases not matched to a gene. The CDR3 is 14 residues long. CDR3 in DNA: TGTGCCACCCGAGAGGGGACAGCGACAGATACGCAGTATTTT. This codes for CATREGTATDTQYF.

This chain joins TRBV5-8 and TRBJ2-7, with D perhaps TRBD1 (5 bases). Germline V gives CDR1 SGHTS, CDR2 YDEGEE. V was cut by 1 base and J by 5 bases, with 13 bases left in between. The CDR3 totals 14 residues. CDR3 DNA: TGTGCCAGCAGCTTGATAGGACAACCCCACGAGCAGTACTTC. Translation gives CASSLIGQPHEQYF.

The rearrangement links TRBV28 to TRBJ2-1; D may be TRBD2 (5 bases). The CDR3 has 15 residues. Trimming took off 3 bases at V and 8 bases at J, with 17 bases between the two ends. The germline V gene encodes CDR1 MDHEN and CDR2 SYDVKM. In DNA form, the CDR3 reads TGTGCCAGCAGTTTCCAGTCGGGGAGCTCCGATGAGCAGTTCTTC. Translation: CASSFQSGSSDEQFF. The complete variable domain, with remaining parts taken from reference TRBV28 and TRBJ2-1, reads DVKVTQSSRYLVKRTGEKVFLECVQDMDHENMFWYRQDPGLGLRLIYFSYDVKMKEKGDIPEGYSVSREKKERFSLILESASTNQTSMYLCASSFQSGSSDEQFFGPGTRLTVL.

The V call is TRBV24-1, the J call TRBJ2-5, with a tentative D call TRBD1 (5 bases). The CDR3 spans 14 residues. CDR1 is KGHDR, CDR2 SFDVKD, per germline. V gave up 3 bases and J gave up 5 bases, with 12 bases separating them. CDR3 sequence: CATSDNRPQETQYF. In DNA form, the CDR3 reads TGTGCCACCAGTGATAACAGGCCTCAGGAGACCCAGTACTTC.

The genes are TRBV5-1 and TRBJ2-7; 9 bases align to TRBD1. Per the germline V gene, CDR1 is SGHRS and CDR2 is YFSETQ. The V and J ends lost 3 bases and 5 bases, in that order; junction bases with no gene match: 9. The CDR3 is 15 amino acids. CDR3 in DNA: TGCGCCAGCAGCTCCACCGGGACAGGGTACGACGAGCAGTACTTC. Translating gives CASSSTGTGYDEQYF.

CDR3 sequence: CASSRGLQDTQYF. CDR3 nucleotide sequence: TGTGCCAGTAGTCGGGGTTTGCAAGATACGCAGTATTTT. The chain carries TRBV19 and TRBJ2-3; D perhaps matches TRBD2 (5 bases). The CDR3 extends over 13 amino acids. CDR1 and CDR2 from the germline V gene are LNHDA and SQIVND (reference sequence). Deletions cut 5 bases from V and 5 bases from J, with 11 bases between.

The rearrangement joins TRBV5-1 to TRBJ1-2; tentative D call: TRBD1 (5 bases). Trimming stripped 2 bases from V and 6 bases from J, with 17 bases between. Germline V CDR1 and CDR2: SGHRS, YFSETQ. The CDR3 extends over 15 amino acids. In DNA, the CDR3 is TGCGCCAGCAGCTTATCCGGGACTATTCCTGATGGCTACACCTTC. This gives the protein CASSLSGTIPDGYTF.

The rearrangement links TRBV6-5 to TRBJ1-1; 12 bases align to TRBD1. The CDR3 has 13 amino acids. The J segment lost 10 bases and the V segment lost 6 bases, leaving 6 bases of the junction unmatched. Germline V lookup: CDR1 MNHEY, CDR2 SVGAGI. CDR3 sequence: CASRGQGAGVAFF. CDR3 nucleotide sequence: TGTGCCAGCAGGGGACAGGGGGCGGGAGTAGCTTTCTTT.

V is TRBV5-5 and J is TRBJ1-1; D call uncertain. CDR1 and CDR2 from the germline V gene are SGHKS and YYEKEE (reference sequence). This CDR3 region has 15 residues. V lost 2 bases and J 0 bases, leaving 11 bases between the germline ends. Here the CDR3 DNA reads TGTGCCAGCAGCTTAGGTACGGGGATGAACACTGAAGCTTTCTTT. It is translated as CASSLGTGMNTEAFF.

The sample holds a few counts of this clone. The CDR3 here is CASSLLAGGLDTQYF. DNA of the CDR3: TGTGCCAGCAGCCTCCTAGCGGGGGGGCTAGATACGCAGTATTTT. J is TRBJ2-3 and V is TRBV11-2, with TRBD2 matching over 12 bases. V lost 5 bases, J lost 5 bases, and 5 bases stayed unmatched. Germline V gene lookup returns CDR1 SGHAT and CDR2 FQNNGV. The CDR3 runs to 15 residues.

The genes are TRBV12-1 and TRBJ2-3; TRBD1 was called by the table and not checked on the DNA. TRBV12-1 is a pseudogene segment. The CDR3 covers 17 residues. CDR3 sequence (DNA): TGTGCCAGCAGCTTTCAGTGGACAGGGGGAAGCACAGATACGCAGTATTTT. Amino acid sequence: CASSFQWTGGSTDTQYF.

V and J are TRBV6-4 and TRBJ1-1; D gene uncertain. The CDR3 sequence is 15 residues long. Germline assignment: CDR1 MRHNA and CDR2 SNTAGT. Trimming pared 6 bases from V and 1 base from J, leaving 15 bases between. The CDR3 coding sequence is TGTGCCAGCAGCCTCTACGGAGGGTCGAACACTGAAGCTTTCTTT. It codes for CASSLYGGSNTEAFF.

The chain employs TRBV2 and TRBJ2-5; D might be TRBD1 (5 bases). Trimming removed 6 bases at V and 5 bases at J, with 13 bases between. This CDR3 spans 13 amino acids. Germline values: CDR1 SNHLY, CDR2 FYNNEI. The CDR3 DNA follows: TGTGCCAGCAGGCCTGACAGACGGGAGACCCAGTACTTC. It specifies CASRPDRRETQYF.

This chain connects TRBV6-6 to TRBJ1-5; D unresolved. Trimming stripped 7 bases from V and 9 bases from J, with 19 bases between. Germline lookup yields CDR1 MNHNY and CDR2 SVGAGI (reference sequence). This CDR3 spans 14 amino acids. CDR3: CASTHSDPWVPQHF. CDR3 coding DNA: TGTGCCAGCACCCACAGTGACCCGTGGGTGCCCCAGCATTTT.

This clone was observed a single time. This chain connects TRBV19 to TRBJ1-3; unclear D gene. Germline lookup yields CDR1 LNHDA and CDR2 SQIVND (reference sequence). Trimming removed 3 bases at V and 4 bases at J, with 16 bases between. This CDR3 contains 16 residues. The CDR3 loop reads CASSMFGVATGNTIYF. CDR3 sequence (DNA): TGTGCCAGTAGTATGTTCGGGGTAGCTACGGGAAACACCATATATTTT.